Each of the 8 T cell receptor beta chains below was sequenced from the same sample in a study of Graves' ophthalmopathy and Graves' hyperthyroidism (dated by TCRdb to 2017 to 2018). TCRdb names Illumina HiSeq 2000 as the instrument used. For repertoire sequencing, TCR beta CDR3 regions were amplified from RNA transcripts. A first-round RT-PCR used HTBI primers with the Qiagen OneStep RT-PCR kit, followed by a second-round multiplex PCR, size selection and purification. The public reads were quality trimmed at Q25 with fastp and then assembled into clones with MiXCR by TCRdb, keeping productive beta chains. All rows with the same CDR3 protein become a single entry with the most common DNA and genes. This sample has around 600,000 distinct CDR3 sequences in its table, and approximately 39% of those were observed once. The top ten clones comprise about 3.3% of the sample. Sequenced material: peripheral blood. All receptors come from an adult man with Graves' ophthalmopathy.

The table lists this clonotype with a few counts. The V and J genes are TRBV27 and TRBJ2-7; TRBD1 matches 7 bases. Germline CDR1 reads MNHEY; CDR2 reads SMNVEV (reference sequence). This CDR3 has 14 residues. V was pared by 0 bases and J by 9 bases, with 8 bases of the junction left unmatched. CDR3 sequence reads: CASSLSGGASAQYF. CDR3 nucleotides: TGTGCCAGCAGTTTATCAGGGGGCGCATCCGCGCAGTACTTC.

This clonotype has a handful of counts. V gene TRBV10-3 combines with J gene TRBJ2-1, with 8 bases lining up with TRBD2. Germline trimming cut 5 bases from V and 5 bases from J; bases unmatched to any gene: 5. This CDR3 has 14 amino acids. Germline V lookup: CDR1 ENHRY, CDR2 SYGVKD. The CDR3 nucleotides read TGTGCCATCAGTACTAGCGGTCCTCACAATGAGCAGTTCTTC. This gives the protein CAISTSGPHNEQFF.

This clonotype has more than one count but fewer than ten. The chain employs TRBV25-1 and TRBJ2-4; 8 bases match TRBD1. CDR3 length: 13 residues. Germline trimming cut 7 bases from V and 6 bases from J; bases unmatched to any gene: 5. Germline CDR1 is MGHDK and CDR2 is SYGVNS. This CDR3 is CASIADRGNIQYF. The CDR3 DNA is TGTGCCAGCATCGCCGACAGGGGAAACATTCAGTACTTC.

The chain is built from TRBV7-9 and TRBJ2-7; 8 bases are a match to TRBD2. V trimming: 4 bases; J trimming: 1 base; junction bases outside the gene matches: 6. The CDR3 has 15 residues. Germline-derived CDR1 and CDR2 are SEHNR and FQNEAQ (reference sequence). The CDR3, as DNA: TGTGCCAGCAGCTCCAAGAGCGGGGGATCCTACGAGCAGTACTTC. It yields the protein CASSSKSGGSYEQYF.

The chain uses TRBV9 and TRBJ2-7; TRBD1 matches at 10 bases. V shed 3 bases and J 3 bases; nucleotides not matched to a gene: 3. CDR1 is SGDLS and CDR2 is YYNGEE in the germline V gene. The CDR3 sequence is 14 residues long. As DNA, the CDR3 is TGTGCCAGCAGCGCCGGGACAGGGGTCTACGAGCAGTACTTC. It encodes CASSAGTGVYEQYF.

There are many counts of this clonotype. The chain has TRBV7-3 and TRBJ1-1; D call uncertain. CDR1 and CDR2 (germline): SGHTA, FQGTGA. The CDR3 covers 15 residues. Trimming cost V 0 bases and J 2 bases, with 10 bases left between them. The CDR3 region is CASSLTAGSNTEAFF. DNA for the CDR3: TGTGCCAGCAGCTTAACCGCCGGGAGTAACACTGAAGCTTTCTTT. Using reference TRBV7-3 and TRBJ1-1 for the parts outside the CDR3, the full variable domain is GAGVSQTPSNKVTEKGKYVELRCDPISGHTALYWYRQSLGQGPEFLIYFQGTGAADDSGLPNDRFFAVRPEGSVSTLKIQRTERGDSAVYLCASSLTAGSNTEAFFGQGTRLTVV.

The sample holds many counts of this clonotype. CDR3 in DNA: TGTGCCAGCAGCCAAGAAATAGTCCAAGAGACCCAGTACTTC. Translated, it gives CASSQEIVQETQYF. The rearrangement uses TRBV4-2 and TRBJ2-5; D unclear. CDR1 LGHNA and CDR2 YNFKEQ come from the germline V gene. The CDR3 runs to 14 residues. Trimming stripped 0 bases from V and 1 base from J, with 6 bases between.

As to this clonotype: A junction boundary mismatches the germline segment, possibly from a read error. The chain is built from TRBV10-3 and TRBJ2-2; 8 bases are a match to TRBD2. Looked up from germline, CDR1 is ENHRY and CDR2 is SYGVKD. The CDR3 spans 16 residues. The CDR3 spells CASSFPGLANTGELFF. The CDR3 nucleotides are TGTGCCAGCAGTTTCCCGGGACTAGCGAACACCGGGGAGCTGTTTTTT.